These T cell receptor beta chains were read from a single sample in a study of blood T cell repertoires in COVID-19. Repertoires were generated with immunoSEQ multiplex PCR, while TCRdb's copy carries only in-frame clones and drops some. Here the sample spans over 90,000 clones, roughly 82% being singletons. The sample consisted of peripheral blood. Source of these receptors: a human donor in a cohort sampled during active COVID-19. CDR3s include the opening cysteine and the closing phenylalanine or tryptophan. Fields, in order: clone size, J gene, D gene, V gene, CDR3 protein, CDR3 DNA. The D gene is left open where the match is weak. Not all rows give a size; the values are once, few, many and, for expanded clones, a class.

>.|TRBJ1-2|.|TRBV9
CASSPEVDYGYTF
TGTGCCAGCAGCCCAGAGGTAGACTATGGCTACACCTTC
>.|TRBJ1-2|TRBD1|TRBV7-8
CASSFGTGGDYGYTF
TGTGCCAGCAGCTTCGGGACAGGGGGAGACTATGGCTACACCTTC
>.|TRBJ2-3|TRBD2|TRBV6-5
CASSYRAGRTDTQYF
TGTGCCAGCAGCTACCGAGCGGGGAGAACAGATACGCAGTATTTT
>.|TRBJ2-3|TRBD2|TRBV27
CASSLLAGTTDTQYF
TGTGCCAGCAGTTTACTAGCGGGGACCACAGATACGCAGTATTTT
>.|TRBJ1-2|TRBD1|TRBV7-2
CASSLGRQGIGYTF
TGTGCCAGCAGCTTGGGCCGACAGGGCATAGGCTACACCTTC
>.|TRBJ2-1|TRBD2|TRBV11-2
CASSYSGGPTIEQFF
TGTGCCAGCAGCTATAGCGGGGGGCCCACTATTGAGCAGTTCTTC
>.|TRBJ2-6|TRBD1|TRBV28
CASREGGAGANVLTF
TGTGCCAGCAGGGAAGGGGGCGCTGGGGCCAACGTCCTGACTTTC
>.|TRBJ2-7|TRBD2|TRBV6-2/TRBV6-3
CASSSPLTSESYEQYF
TGTGCCAGCAGTTCCCCTTTGACTAGCGAGTCCTACGAGCAGTACTTC
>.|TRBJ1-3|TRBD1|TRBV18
CASSGQGKGNTIYF
TGTGCCAGCTCTGGACAGGGAAAAGGAAACACCATATATTTT
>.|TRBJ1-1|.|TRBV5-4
CASSPPGQITEAFF
TGTGCCAGCAGCCCCCCTGGGCAGATCACTGAAGCTTTCTTT
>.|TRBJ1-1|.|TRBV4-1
CASSQPLGGSEAFF
TGCGCCAGCAGCCAACCTTTGGGAGGCTCTGAAGCTTTCTTT
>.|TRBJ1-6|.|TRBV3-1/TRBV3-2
CASSQGGGNSPLHF
TGTGCCAGCAGCCAGGGGGGGGGTAATTCACCCCTCCACTTT
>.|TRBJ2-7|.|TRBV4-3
CASSQDWSYEQYF
TGCGCCAGCAGCCAAGATTGGAGTTACGAGCAGTACTTC
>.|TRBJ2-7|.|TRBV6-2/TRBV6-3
CASSYGPGRGSGSYEQYF
TGTGCCAGCAGTTACGGTCCGGGCCGTGGATCGGGATCCTACGAGCAGTACTTC
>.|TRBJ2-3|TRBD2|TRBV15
CATSRVGLAGGTDTQYF
TGTGCCACCAGCAGAGTAGGACTAGCGGGGGGAACAGATACGCAGTATTTT
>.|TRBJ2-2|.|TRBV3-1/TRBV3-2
CASSQVWGGANTGELFF
TGTGCCAGCAGCCAAGTCTGGGGGGGCGCGAACACCGGGGAGCTGTTTTTT
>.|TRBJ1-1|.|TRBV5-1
CASSLRVVNTEAFF
TGCGCCAGCAGCTTACGAGTTGTGAACACTGAAGCTTTCTTT
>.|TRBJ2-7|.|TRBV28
CASRVSYRISSYEQYF
TGTGCCAGCAGGGTCTCCTACAGGATAAGCTCCTACGAGCAGTACTTC
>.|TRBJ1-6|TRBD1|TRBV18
CASSEQRTGGSNSPLHF
TGTGCCAGCTCAGAACAGAGAACAGGGGGCTCTAATTCACCCCTCCACTTT
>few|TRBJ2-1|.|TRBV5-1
CASSLMGAGYNEQFF
TGCGCCAGCAGCTTGATGGGGGCCGGCTACAATGAGCAGTTCTTC
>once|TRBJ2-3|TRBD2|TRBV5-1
CASSLAVMGGGAKADTQYF
TGCGCCAGCAGCTTGGCGGTGATGGGCGGGGGGGCCAAGGCAGATACGCAGTATTTT
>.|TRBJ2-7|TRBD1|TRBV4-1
CASSQVDFVPGQGYEQYF
TGCGCCAGCAGCCAAGTTGATTTCGTCCCGGGACAGGGCTACGAGCAGTACTTC